The 26 T cell receptor beta chains presented below share a single source sample, sequenced in a study of blood T cell repertoires in COVID-19. Libraries were prepared by immunoSEQ multiplex PCR; TCRdb keeps only in-frame clonotypes and omits some of them. Of 70,000 to 80,000 clones in the sample, about 80% were seen once. The sequenced sample consisted of peripheral blood. Source of these receptors: a human donor in a cohort sampled during active COVID-19.

This clone has only one observation. V usage is TRBV30 and J usage is TRBJ2-4, with D hard to call. The CDR3 covers 15 residues. The V gene's germline CDR1 is GTSNPN and CDR2 SVGIG (reference sequence). The ends were cut back, 4 bases at V and 1 base at J, with 14 bases in the middle. The CDR3 reads CAWTSTGIAKNIQYF. The CDR3 DNA reads TGTGCCTGGACTAGTACGGGTATTGCCAAAAACATTCAGTACTTC.

The rearrangement links TRBV7-9 to TRBJ2-3; 12 bases are shared with TRBD2. V was clipped by 5 bases and J by 0 bases; unmatched bases: 3. CDR1 and CDR2 (germline): SEHNR, FQNEAQ (reference sequence). The CDR3 is 16 amino acids. The CDR3 DNA reads TGTGCCAGCAGCCGGACTAGCGGGATTAGCACAGATACGCAGTATTTT. This translates into CASSRTSGISTDTQYF. Combining the CDR3 with reference TRBV7-9 and TRBJ2-3 gives the whole variable domain DTGVSQNPRHKITKRGQNVTFRCDPISEHNRLYWYRQTLGQGPEFLTYFQNEAQLEKSRLLSDRFSAERPKGSFSTLEIQRTEQGDSAMYLCASSRTSGISTDTQYFGPGTRLTVL.

V usage is TRBV6-2 or TRBV6-3 and J usage is TRBJ2-6; D unclear. CDR1 MNHEY and CDR2 SVGEGT come from the germline V gene. The CDR3 sequence is 16 residues long. Trimming left V 5 bases short and J 2 bases short, with 13 bases between. CDR3 loop: CASSQQVNPGANVLTF. The CDR3 region has the DNA TGTGCCAGCAGTCAACAAGTTAACCCTGGGGCCAACGTCCTGACTTTC.

The chain recombines TRBV6-2 or TRBV6-3 with TRBJ2-7, with 13 bases matching TRBD2. The CDR3 runs 19 residues. With V trimmed by 5 bases and J by 0 bases, 13 bases remained unmatched. Germline V gene data show CDR1 as MNHEY and CDR2 as SVGEGT. DNA of the CDR3: TGTGCCAGCAGTAAATCCCCGGGACTAGCGGGAATCAGCTCCTACGAGCAGTACGTC. Its translation is CASSKSPGLAGISSYEQYV.

The chain has TRBV24-1 and TRBJ1-1, with D possibly TRBD1 on 5 matching bases. Trimming shortened V by 5 bases and J by 3 bases, and 6 bases separated the two germline ends. The germline CDR1 and CDR2 sequences are KGHDR and SFDVKD. This CDR3 region has 12 residues. The CDR3 DNA follows: TGTGCCACCAGTGCCAGGGACACTGAAGCTTTCTTT. It codes for CATSARDTEAFF.

The chain links TRBV7-2 to TRBJ1-2, with D perhaps matching TRBD1 (5 bases). This CDR3 has 15 amino acids. Trimming left V 5 bases short and J 0 bases short, with 13 bases between. Germline-derived CDR1 and CDR2 are SGHTA and FQGNSA. CDR3 amino acids: CASSPPGGTNYGYTF. The DNA for the CDR3 is TGTGCCAGCAGCCCCCCGGGGGGGACTAACTATGGCTACACCTTC.

This chain connects TRBV5-1 to TRBJ2-6; 8 nucleotides align to TRBD2. With V trimmed by 4 bases and J by 0 bases, 12 bases remained unmatched. CDR1 and CDR2 from the germline V gene are SGHRS and YFSETQ. The CDR3 runs to 19 residues. The CDR3 DNA is TGCGCCAGCAGCCTGAACGTACTAGCGGATTACTCTGGGGCCAACGTCCTGACTTTC. Translation gives CASSLNVLADYSGANVLTF. The complete variable domain, with remaining parts taken from reference TRBV5-1 and TRBJ2-6, reads KAGVTQTPRYLIKTRGQQVTLSCSPISGHRSVSWYQQTPGQGLQFLFEYFSETQRNKGNFPGRFSGRQFSNSRSEMNVSTLELGDSALYLCASSLNVLADYSGANVLTFGAGSRLTVL.

This clone was seen only once. The chain couples TRBV4-2 to TRBJ1-2; a weak D match, TRBD1 (6 bases). The germline V and J ends were trimmed by 3 bases and 11 bases, with 22 bases remaining between them. The germline V gene has CDR1 LGHNA and CDR2 YNFKEQ. This CDR3 has 15 amino acids. CDR3 residues: CASSQITQGTPGYTF. Here the CDR3 DNA reads TGTGCCAGCAGCCAGATTACGCAGGGGACACCTGGGTACACCTTC.

V and J are TRBV5-1 and TRBJ2-1; a weak D match, TRBD2 (6 bases). V lost 1 base to trimming and J lost 9 bases, with 20 bases between them. The CDR3 covers 16 residues. Germline CDR1 is SGHRS and CDR2 is YFSETQ. CDR3 sequence reads: CASSLTGGNRLGEQFF. In nucleotides, the CDR3 is TGCGCCAGCAGCTTGACTGGGGGAAACAGACTAGGTGAGCAGTTCTTC.

The chain links TRBV5-5 to TRBJ1-2; a weak D match, TRBD1 (5 bases). There are 14 residues in the CDR3. Germline assignment: CDR1 SGHKS and CDR2 YYEKEE (reference sequence). The V end was cut by 5 bases, the J end by 4 bases, with 15 bases between. The CDR3 nucleotides read TGTGCCAGCAGTCCCCTGGAGGGGACCTATGGCTACACCTTC. This translates into CASSPLEGTYGYTF.

This clone was detected only a few times. This rearrangement joins TRBV5-1 to TRBJ2-3; weak D call: TRBD2 (6 bases). Trimming took off 4 bases at V and 0 bases at J, with 9 bases between the two ends. CDR1 SGHRS and CDR2 YFSETQ come from the germline V gene. The CDR3 is 14 residues long. The DNA of the CDR3 is TGCGCCAGCAGCCCTAGCGTAAGCACAGATACGCAGTATTTT. It encodes CASSPSVSTDTQYF.

The gene calls are TRBV18 and TRBJ2-5; D not certain. V lost 3 bases, J lost 5 bases, and 10 bases lay in between. CDR3 length: 13 residues. Looked up from germline, CDR1 is KGHSH and CDR2 is LQKENI. The CDR3 region is CASSPLARETQYF. The CDR3 coding sequence is TGTGCCAGCTCACCCTTGGCCAGGGAGACCCAGTACTTC. The full variable domain, its missing parts supplied by reference TRBV18 and TRBJ2-5, is NAGVMQNPRHLVRRRGQEARLRCSPMKGHSHVYWYRQLPEEGLKFMVYLQKENIIDESGMPKERFSAEFPKEGPSILRIQQVVRGDSAAYFCASSPLARETQYFGPGTRLLVL.

The rearrangement uses TRBV6-6 and TRBJ1-5; D ambiguous. Trimming cost V 5 bases and J 5 bases, with 10 bases left between them. Per germline, CDR1 MNHNY and CDR2 SVGAGI (reference sequence). The CDR3 loop spans 13 amino acids. The CDR3 DNA reads TGTGCCAGCAGTCGCCAACGGGATCAGCCCCAGCATTTT. Its protein is CASSRQRDQPQHF.

The chain employs TRBV7-3 and TRBJ1-1; D remains unclear. The V end was cut by 0 bases, the J end by 1 base, with 3 bases between. CDR3 length: 13 amino acids. Germline CDR1 and CDR2: SGHTA and FQGTGA. The CDR3: CASSLTRNTEAFF. The CDR3 region has the DNA TGTGCCAGCAGCTTAACGCGGAACACTGAAGCTTTCTTT.

The CDR3 DNA follows: TGCGCCAGCAGCCGTAACGTGGGGGCCAACAATGAGCAGTTCTTC. This encodes CASSRNVGANNEQFF. The J gene is TRBJ2-1, the V gene TRBV4-3, with D possibly TRBD1 on 6 matching bases. The germline CDR1 and CDR2 sequences are LGHNA and YSLEER. Trimming cost V 4 bases and J 5 bases, with 15 bases left between them. CDR3 length: 15 amino acids.

The V and J genes are TRBV19 and TRBJ2-2, with a tentative D call TRBD1 (6 bases). Germline V gene sequence: CDR1 LNHDA, CDR2 SQIVND (reference sequence). This CDR3 has 14 residues. Trimming removed 3 bases from V and 6 bases from J, with 11 bases in between. The CDR3 DNA follows: TGTGCCAGTAGTATCCGGGACACAGCCGGGGAGCTGTTTTTT. This gives the protein CASSIRDTAGELFF.

This clone has just a few counts. V and J are TRBV6-4 and TRBJ1-5; D is possibly TRBD1 (6 bases). The germline V gene has CDR1 MRHNA and CDR2 SNTAGT. V shed 4 bases and J shed 7 bases, with 11 bases lying between them. The length of the CDR3 is 13 residues. CDR3 in DNA: TGTGCCAGCAGTGGACAGGAAGGGCAGCCCCAGCATTTT. The encoded protein is CASSGQEGQPQHF.

The CDR3 sequence is CASSQGRYEQYF. The CDR3 DNA is TGTGCCAGCAGCCAGGGGCGGTACGAGCAGTACTTC. V and J are TRBV6-5 and TRBJ2-7, with D tentatively TRBD1 (6 bases). Trimming pared 6 bases from V and 4 bases from J, leaving 10 bases between. Germline V lookup: CDR1 MNHEY, CDR2 SVGAGI. The length of the CDR3 is 12 residues.

The J gene is TRBJ1-1, the V gene TRBV20-1; D is unclear. Trimming pared 4 bases from V and 9 bases from J, leaving 12 bases between. Germline V gene lookup returns CDR1 DFQATT and CDR2 SNEGSKA (reference sequence). CDR3 length equals 11 residues. Written as DNA, the CDR3 is TGCAGTGCTACCGACATCTTTAAAGCTTTCTTT. This translates into CSATDIFKAFF.

CDR3 nucleotide sequence: TGTGCCAGCAGCCGGGAGGACTCGAATCAGCCCCAGCATTTT. It is translated as CASSREDSNQPQHF. The V gene is TRBV7-8, the J gene TRBJ1-5, with D uncertain. Germline CDR1 is SGHVS and CDR2 is FQNEAQ. Trimming stripped 5 bases from V and 4 bases from J, with 12 bases between. CDR3 length: 14 amino acids.

The chain uses TRBV4-2 and TRBJ1-2; tentatively, D is TRBD1 (5 bases). This CDR3 has 16 residues. Germline CDR1 LGHNA, CDR2 YNFKEQ. Trimming removed 0 bases at V and 2 bases at J, with 13 bases between. This CDR3 reads CASSQEVIRENYGYTF. CDR3 nucleotides: TGTGCCAGCAGCCAAGAGGTAATCAGGGAAAACTATGGCTACACCTTC.

The gene calls are TRBV19 and TRBJ2-3; tentatively, D is TRBD1 (7 bases). The germline V and J ends were trimmed by 0 bases and 3 bases, with 19 bases remaining between them. Germline loops: CDR1 LNHDA, CDR2 SQIVND (reference sequence). The CDR3 has 18 residues. CDR3 loop: CASSIDLVAGGRTDTQYF. Written as DNA, the CDR3 is TGTGCCAGTAGTATAGATCTGGTGGCAGGGGGGCGTACAGATACGCAGTATTTT.

The DNA of the CDR3 is TGTGCCAGCAGCCAAGATCGGGCATTACGGGGGAATGAGCAGTTCTTC. This translates into CASSQDRALRGNEQFF. The chain joins TRBV14 to TRBJ2-1; TRBD2 might be the D (6 bases). V lost 0 bases and J 7 bases, leaving 16 bases between the germline ends. The CDR3 has 16 residues. Germline V gives CDR1 SGHDN, CDR2 FVKESK.

In its sample, this clone is medium-sized. The rearrangement joins TRBV12-3 or TRBV12-4 to TRBJ1-1; perhaps TRBD1 as D (6 bases). Trimming removed 6 bases at V and 11 bases at J, with 19 bases between. The CDR3 sequence is 13 residues long. The CDR3 is CASRGYRARLAFF. The DNA for the CDR3 is TGTGCCAGCAGGGGTTACAGGGCGCGGTTGGCTTTCTTT.

The rearrangement uses TRBV19 and TRBJ2-7; no clear D gene. Germline values: CDR1 LNHDA, CDR2 SQIVND (reference sequence). The CDR3 length is 14 residues. Deletions cut 3 bases from V and 0 bases from J, with 9 bases between. The CDR3 reads CASSMALFSYEQYF. CDR3 nucleotides: TGTGCCAGTAGTATGGCATTGTTCTCCTACGAGCAGTACTTC.

A remark on this clone: The sample carries other DNA sequences with the same CDR3. V usage is TRBV29-1 and J usage is TRBJ2-5, with 7 nucleotides matching TRBD1. CDR1 is SQVTM, CDR2 ANQGSEA, per germline. This CDR3 spans 12 amino acids. Losses at the gene ends were 4 bases for V and 2 bases for J; bases not matched to a gene: 1. The CDR3 coding sequence is TGCAGCGTTGGGACAGGTCAAGAGACCCAGTACTTC. Its translation is CSVGTGQETQYF.